These 29 T cell receptor beta chains were sequenced from one sample in a study of blood T cell repertoires in COVID-19. Clones were sequenced by immunoSEQ multiplex PCR, and TCRdb holds only the in-frame ones, with some missing. Of 140,000 or so clones in the sample, approximately 88% were seen once. Sequences were obtained from peripheral blood. The source of these receptors is a woman between 45 and 65 years old with acute or convalescent COVID-19.

The gene calls are TRBV3-1 (or the pseudogene TRBV3-2) and TRBJ1-1; D gene unclear. V was trimmed by 4 bases and J by 7 bases, leaving 16 bases between them. This CDR3 contains 14 residues. Germline CDR1 LGHDT, CDR2 YNNKEL (reference sequence). DNA of the CDR3: TGTGCCAGCAGCCCCTCGACTGGGTGGATTGAAGCTTTCTTT. This translates into CASSPSTGWIEAFF.

The chain uses TRBV6-5 and TRBJ2-5; 7 nucleotides line up with TRBD2. Losses at the gene ends were 0 bases for V and 7 bases for J; bases not matched to a gene: 8. Germline CDR1 MNHEY, CDR2 SVGAGI. The CDR3 contains 15 residues. CDR3 loop: CASSYSTGGPRTQYF. The CDR3 coding sequence is TGTGCCAGCAGTTACTCCACGGGGGGACCCAGGACCCAGTACTTC.

The chain has TRBV7-2 and TRBJ1-2, with 7 bases that match TRBD1. CDR3 length: 12 amino acids. V dropped 5 bases and J dropped 4; count of bases not matched to a gene: 1. Per germline, CDR1 SGHTA and CDR2 FQGNSA. Written as DNA, the CDR3 is TGTGCCAGCAGCCGGGACAGCTATGGCTACACCTTC. It encodes CASSRDSYGYTF. Using reference TRBV7-2 and TRBJ1-2 for the parts outside the CDR3, the full variable domain is GAGVSQSPSNKVTEKGKDVELRCDPISGHTALYWYRQSLGQGLEFLIYFQGNSAPDKSGLPSDRFSAERTGGSVSTLTIQRTQQEDSAVYLCASSRDSYGYTFGSGTRLTVV.

The chain combines TRBV5-4 with TRBJ1-4, with TRBD1 identical over 9 bases. J was trimmed by 5 bases and V by 7 bases; bases with no gene match: 3. This CDR3 comprises 13 residues. The V gene's germline CDR1 is SGHNT and CDR2 YYREEE (reference sequence). This chain's CDR3 is CASAGTGNEKLFF. Written as DNA, the CDR3 is TGTGCCAGCGCCGGGACAGGGAATGAAAAACTGTTTTTT.

The chain carries TRBV10-3 and TRBJ1-6; 9 bases line up with TRBD1. V gave up 3 bases and J gave up 2 bases; unmatched junction bases: 11. Germline CDR1 is ENHRY and CDR2 is SYGVKD. The CDR3 contains 19 residues. CDR3 sequence: CAISDSGTGLMAYNSPLHF. In nucleotides, the CDR3 is TGTGCCATCAGTGACTCCGGGACAGGGTTAATGGCCTATAATTCACCCCTCCACTTT.

The chain uses TRBV6-5 and TRBJ1-1; TRBD1 matches at 8 bases. CDR1 is MNHEY, CDR2 SVGAGI, per germline. This CDR3 has 15 amino acids. Losses at the gene ends were 2 bases for V and 3 bases for J; bases not matched to a gene: 5. The CDR3 DNA sequence: TGTGCCAGCAGTTACCGGGAGACAGGGGACACTGAAGCTTTCTTT. Translation gives CASSYRETGDTEAFF.

The rearrangement joins TRBV14 to TRBJ2-7, with 10 bases aligning to TRBD1. Germline V gene data show CDR1 as SGHDN and CDR2 as FVKESK. CDR3 length equals 14 residues. Trimming removed 4 bases from V and 4 bases from J; junction bases left unmatched: 4. CDR3 protein: CASSRGTGAYEQYF. CDR3 bases: TGTGCCAGCAGCCGCGGGACAGGGGCGTACGAGCAGTACTTC.

This chain joins TRBV4-1 and TRBJ1-2; a weak D match, TRBD1 (5 bases). Germline V gene sequence: CDR1 MGHRA, CDR2 YSYEKL. This CDR3 is 13 amino acids long. Trimming shortened V by 3 bases and J by 3 bases, and 8 bases separated the two germline ends. The CDR3 reads CASSQDNDYGYTF. DNA for the CDR3: TGCGCCAGCAGCCAGGACAACGACTATGGCTACACCTTC.

J is TRBJ2-7 and V is TRBV4-1; 9 nucleotides align to TRBD2. Trimming cost V 2 bases and J 6 bases; bases outside gene matches: 5. The CDR3 is 14 amino acids. The germline CDR1 and CDR2 sequences are MGHRA and YSYEKL. CDR3 protein: CASSQIAGAVEQYF. CDR3 nucleotide sequence: TGCGCCAGCAGCCAAATAGCGGGAGCAGTCGAGCAGTACTTC.

The gene calls are TRBV7-3 and TRBJ1-1; possible D gene TRBD1, 5 bases. Deletions cut 0 bases from V and 1 base from J, with 9 bases between. The CDR3 sequence is 15 residues long. CDR1 and CDR2 (germline): SGHTA, FQGTGA. CDR3 loop: CASSLTRGWNTEAFF. Written as DNA, the CDR3 is TGTGCCAGCAGCTTAACTCGGGGGTGGAACACTGAAGCTTTCTTT.

The V gene is TRBV12-3 or TRBV12-4, the J gene TRBJ1-1, with D tentatively TRBD1 (6 bases). V dropped 5 bases and J dropped 1 base, with 8 bases sitting between them. CDR3 length: 13 residues. The CDR3 spells CASSIQGNTEAFF. The CDR3 region has the DNA TGTGCCAGCAGTATACAGGGGAACACTGAAGCTTTCTTT.

V usage is TRBV15 and J usage is TRBJ1-5; no clear D gene. The CDR3 length is 15 residues. Trimming stripped 5 bases from V and 0 bases from J, with 11 bases between. Germline V CDR1 and CDR2: LNHNV, YYDKDF (reference sequence). CDR3 DNA sequence: TGTGCCACCAGCGTCGGAGGATATAGCAATCAGCCCCAGCATTTT. Its translation: CATSVGGYSNQPQHF. Using reference TRBV15 and TRBJ1-5 for the parts outside the CDR3, the full variable domain is DAMVIQNPRYQVTQFGKPVTLSCSQTLNHNVMYWYQQKSSQAPKLLFHYYDKDFNNEADTPDNFQSRRPNTSFCFLDIRSPGLGDTAMYLCATSVGGYSNQPQHFGDGTRLSIL.

This clone showed up just a few times. The rearrangement links TRBV19 to TRBJ2-2, with 7 bases lining up with TRBD1. Germline CDR1 reads LNHDA; CDR2 reads SQIVND (reference sequence). Losses at the gene ends were 5 bases for V and 0 bases for J; bases not matched to a gene: 3. There are 15 residues in the CDR3. The CDR3: CASSPGTANTGELFF. The CDR3 nucleotides read TGTGCCAGTAGTCCGGGGACAGCGAACACCGGGGAGCTGTTTTTT.

V and J are TRBV5-1 and TRBJ2-5; 12 nucleotides match TRBD2. V was pared by 0 bases and J by 2 bases, with 5 bases of the junction left unmatched. This CDR3 is 17 amino acids long. Germline values: CDR1 SGHRS, CDR2 YFSETQ. CDR3 amino acids: CASSLGQLAGGQETQYF. The CDR3 DNA reads TGCGCCAGCAGCTTGGGCCAACTAGCGGGGGGTCAAGAGACCCAGTACTTC.

This clone was counted a single time. V is TRBV27 and J is TRBJ2-4; TRBD1 aligns across 8 bases. V was clipped by 6 bases and J by 8 bases; unmatched bases: 21. This CDR3 region has 18 residues. Germline assignment: CDR1 MNHEY and CDR2 SMNVEV (reference sequence). CDR3 loop: CASSAARGRGLYGDIQYF. The CDR3 region has the DNA TGTGCCAGCAGCGCCGCCCGCGGCAGGGGGCTTTATGGGGACATTCAGTACTTC.

This clone was seen a single time. This chain uses TRBV6-5 with TRBJ2-5; TRBD2 matches 9 bases. CDR1 MNHEY and CDR2 SVGAGI come from the germline V gene. This CDR3 is 15 amino acids long. Germline trimming cut 2 bases from V and 5 bases from J; bases unmatched to any gene: 6. In DNA, the CDR3 is TGTGCCAGCAGTTACGGGCGGGAGGGCCTGGAGACCCAGTACTTC. Translation gives CASSYGREGLETQYF.

A few counts support this clone. This chain uses TRBV11-2 with TRBJ2-7, with a weak D call TRBD1 (5 bases). V was cut by 4 bases and J by 2 bases, with 15 bases left in between. The CDR3 loop spans 15 amino acids. Looked up from germline, CDR1 is SGHAT and CDR2 is FQNNGV. The CDR3 region is CASSSPRTSTYEQYF. As DNA, the CDR3 is TGTGCCAGCAGCTCCCCCCGGACATCGACCTACGAGCAGTACTTC.

This rearrangement joins TRBV10-3 to TRBJ2-3; 7 bases are a match to TRBD2. This CDR3 contains 18 residues. The germline gives CDR1 ENHRY, CDR2 SYGVKD. Losses at the gene ends were 0 bases for V and 2 bases for J; bases not matched to a gene: 11. The CDR3 coding sequence is TGTGCCATCAGTGAGTCCCCCGGACTAGTAGGGTCCACAGATACGCAGTATTTT. Translating it yields CAISESPGLVGSTDTQYF.

This rearrangement joins TRBV18 to TRBJ1-2, with 11 positions matching TRBD1. With 3 bases clipped from V and 3 bases from J, the junction kept 3 bases outside the gene matches. Looked up from germline, CDR1 is KGHSH and CDR2 is LQKENI. This CDR3 region has 15 residues. The CDR3, as DNA: TGTGCCAGCTCACCGCGGACAGGGGGCCACTATGGCTACACCTTC. This translates into CASSPRTGGHYGYTF.

CDR3 sequence reads: CASSYSTGLGTEAFF. CDR3 DNA: TGTGCCAGCAGTTACTCGACAGGGCTGGGAACTGAAGCTTTCTTT. The J gene is TRBJ1-1, the V gene TRBV6-5; 7 bases fit TRBD1. CDR1 and CDR2 from the germline V gene are MNHEY and SVGAGI. This CDR3 is built from 15 residues. V dropped 0 bases and J dropped 5; count of bases not matched to a gene: 6.

J is TRBJ2-7 and V is TRBV7-2, with 8 bases fitting TRBD2. V shed 2 bases and J 2 bases; nucleotides not matched to a gene: 5. The germline gives CDR1 SGHTA, CDR2 FQGNSA. The CDR3 is 15 residues long. The DNA of the CDR3 is TGTGCCAGCAGCTTAAGCGGGAGAGGGACCTACGAGCAGTACTTC. Protein sequence: CASSLSGRGTYEQYF.

This clone showed up just once. The genes are TRBV13 and TRBJ2-3, with 12 bases fitting TRBD2. The J segment lost 2 bases and the V segment lost 3 bases, leaving 3 bases of the junction unmatched. CDR3 length: 16 amino acids. Per germline, CDR1 PRHDT and CDR2 FYEKMQ (reference sequence). CDR3 protein: CASSLRLAGDTDTQYF. CDR3 DNA sequence: TGTGCCAGCAGCTTGAGACTAGCGGGGGACACAGATACGCAGTATTTT.

The gene calls are TRBV29-1 and TRBJ1-3, with D possibly being TRBD1 (6 bases). Per germline, CDR1 SQVTM and CDR2 ANQGSEA. The V end was cut by 3 bases, the J end by 0 bases, with 12 bases between. The CDR3 has 15 amino acids. The CDR3 here is CSVETGPFSGNTIYF. The CDR3 DNA reads as TGCAGCGTTGAGACAGGCCCTTTCTCTGGAAACACCATATATTTT. Combining the CDR3 with reference TRBV29-1 and TRBJ1-3 gives the whole variable domain SAVISQKPSRDICQRGTSLTIQCQVDSQVTMMFWYRQQPGQSLTLIATANQGSEATYESGFVIDKFPISRPNLTFSTLTVSNMSPEDSSIYLCSVETGPFSGNTIYFGEGSWLTVV.

The V call is TRBV19, the J call TRBJ1-4; tentative D call: TRBD1 (5 bases). Trimming took 2 bases from V and 7 from J, leaving 14 bases between them. Germline-derived CDR1 and CDR2 are LNHDA and SQIVND (reference sequence). The CDR3 contains 15 residues. In DNA, the CDR3 is TGTGCCAGTAGTATACAGGGCGCCGGTCCTGAAAAACTGTTTTTT. It encodes CASSIQGAGPEKLFF.

J is TRBJ1-1 and V is TRBV11-2; D remains unclear. The CDR3 contains 14 residues. V lost 2 bases and J 6 bases, leaving 13 bases between the germline ends. CDR1 is SGHAT and CDR2 is FQNNGV in the germline V gene. CDR3 in DNA: TGTGCCAGCAGCTTAATCCGGGTTTGGGCTGAAGCTTTCTTT. The encoded protein is CASSLIRVWAEAFF. Variable domain in full (rest from reference TRBV11-2 and TRBJ1-1): EAGVAQSPRYKIIEKRQSVAFWCNPISGHATLYWYQQILGQGPKLLIQFQNNGVVDDSQLPKDRFSAERLKGVDSTLKIQPAKLEDSAVYLCASSLIRVWAEAFFGQGTRLTVV.

The chain links TRBV6-6 to TRBJ2-1; D gene uncertain. With 0 bases removed from V and 10 bases from J, the gap between germline ends came to 10 bases. The CDR3 is 13 residues long. Germline CDR1 reads MNHNY; CDR2 reads SVGAGI (reference sequence). In DNA, the CDR3 is TGTGCCAGCAGTTACTCCCGGAGTGAAGAGCAGTTCTTC. Amino acid sequence: CASSYSRSEEQFF.

This sequence joins TRBV28 and TRBJ1-6; D unclear. CDR1 is MDHEN and CDR2 is SYDVKM in the germline V gene. Trimming shortened V by 2 bases and J by 8 bases, and 19 bases separated the two germline ends. This CDR3 has 17 amino acids. For the CDR3, the DNA is TGTGCCAGCAGTTTAAGGGCGGGGAACACCGCGGATTCACCCCTCCACTTT. Residues: CASSLRAGNTADSPLHF.

The rearrangement links TRBV7-8 to TRBJ2-1; 7 bases match TRBD1. Trimming removed 5 bases from V and 9 bases from J; junction bases left unmatched: 13. Germline lookup yields CDR1 SGHVS and CDR2 FQNEAQ. This CDR3 contains 15 residues. CDR3 nucleotide sequence: TGTGCCAGCAGCCTCGGGACAGCTACACAATTTGAGCAGTTCTTC. This sequence encodes CASSLGTATQFEQFF.

This chain uses TRBV4-2 with TRBJ2-7; 9 bases fit TRBD1. Germline CDR1 reads LGHNA; CDR2 reads YNFKEQ. The CDR3 has 16 residues. J lost 2 bases, V lost 0 bases, and 5 bases had no gene match. CDR3 loop: CASSQDSGQGTYEQYF. The CDR3 DNA reads as TGTGCCAGCAGCCAAGATTCGGGACAGGGAACCTACGAGCAGTACTTC.